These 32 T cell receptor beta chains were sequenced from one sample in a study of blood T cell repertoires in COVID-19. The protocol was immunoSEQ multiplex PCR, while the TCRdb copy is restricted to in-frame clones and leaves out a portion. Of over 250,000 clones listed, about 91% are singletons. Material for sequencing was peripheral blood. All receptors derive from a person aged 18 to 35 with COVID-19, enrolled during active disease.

CDR3 region: CASSLNPLSGPTYEQYF. As DNA, the CDR3 is TGTGCCAGCAGCTTAAATCCCCTTAGCGGGCCTACCTACGAGCAGTACTTC. The gene calls are TRBV5-4 and TRBJ2-7, with 7 positions matching TRBD2. J was trimmed by 2 bases and V by 2 bases; bases with no gene match: 13. The CDR3 runs 17 residues. Per the germline V gene, CDR1 is SGHNT and CDR2 is YYREEE (reference sequence).

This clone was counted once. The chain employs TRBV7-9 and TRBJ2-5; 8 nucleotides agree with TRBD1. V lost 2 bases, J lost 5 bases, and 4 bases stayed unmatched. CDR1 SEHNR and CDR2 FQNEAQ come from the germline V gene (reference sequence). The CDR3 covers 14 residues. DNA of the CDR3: TGTGCCAGCAGCTTAACCAGGGGGCTGGAGACCCAGTACTTC. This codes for CASSLTRGLETQYF.

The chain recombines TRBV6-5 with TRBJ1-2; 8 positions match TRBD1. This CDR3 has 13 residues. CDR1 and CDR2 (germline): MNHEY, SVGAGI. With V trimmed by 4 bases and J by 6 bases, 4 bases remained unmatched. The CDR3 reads CASSFRQGNGYTF. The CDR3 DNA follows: TGTGCCAGCAGTTTTAGACAGGGGAATGGCTACACCTTC.

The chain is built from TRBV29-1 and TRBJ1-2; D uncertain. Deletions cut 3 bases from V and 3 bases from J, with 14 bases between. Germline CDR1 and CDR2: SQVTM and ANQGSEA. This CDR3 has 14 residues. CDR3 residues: CSVEFRLSHYGYTF. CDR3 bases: TGCAGCGTTGAGTTCAGGCTCTCGCACTATGGCTACACCTTC.

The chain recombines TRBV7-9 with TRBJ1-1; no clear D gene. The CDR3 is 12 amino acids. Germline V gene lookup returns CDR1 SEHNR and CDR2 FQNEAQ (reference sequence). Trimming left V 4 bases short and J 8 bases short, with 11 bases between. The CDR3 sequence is CASSSFRLEAFF. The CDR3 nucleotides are TGTGCCAGCAGCTCATTCCGGTTGGAAGCTTTCTTT.

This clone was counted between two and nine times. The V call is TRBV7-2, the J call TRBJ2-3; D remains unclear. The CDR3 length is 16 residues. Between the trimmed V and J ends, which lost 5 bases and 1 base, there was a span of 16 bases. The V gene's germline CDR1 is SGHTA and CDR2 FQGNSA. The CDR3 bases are TGTGCCAGCAGCAACCAGCCAGCGACCCGCACAGATACGCAGTATTTT. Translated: CASSNQPATRTDTQYF.

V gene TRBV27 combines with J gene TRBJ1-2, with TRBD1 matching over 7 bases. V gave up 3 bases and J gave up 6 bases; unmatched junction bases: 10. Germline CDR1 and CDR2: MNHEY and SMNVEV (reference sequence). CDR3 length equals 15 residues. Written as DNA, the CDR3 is TGTGCCAGCAGTTTCCTGGGACAGCAACAGGATGGCTACACCTTC. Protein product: CASSFLGQQQDGYTF.

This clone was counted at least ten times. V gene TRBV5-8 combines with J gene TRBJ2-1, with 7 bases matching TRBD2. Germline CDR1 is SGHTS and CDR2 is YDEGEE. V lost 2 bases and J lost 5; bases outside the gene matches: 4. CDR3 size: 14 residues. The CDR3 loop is CASSFTSANNEQFF. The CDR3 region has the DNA TGTGCCAGCAGCTTCACTAGCGCAAACAATGAGCAGTTCTTC.

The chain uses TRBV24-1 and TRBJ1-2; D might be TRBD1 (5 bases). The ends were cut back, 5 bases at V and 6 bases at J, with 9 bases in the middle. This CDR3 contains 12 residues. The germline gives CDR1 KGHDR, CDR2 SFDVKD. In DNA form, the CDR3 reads TGTGCCACCAGTGCCGGGGGGGATGGCTACACCTTC. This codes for CATSAGGDGYTF.

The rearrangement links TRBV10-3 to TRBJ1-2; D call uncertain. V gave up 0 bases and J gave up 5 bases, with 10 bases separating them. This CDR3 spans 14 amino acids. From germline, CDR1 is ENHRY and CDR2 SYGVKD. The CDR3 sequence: CAISESRESYGYTF. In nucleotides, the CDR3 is TGTGCCATCAGTGAGTCGAGGGAAAGTTATGGCTACACCTTC.

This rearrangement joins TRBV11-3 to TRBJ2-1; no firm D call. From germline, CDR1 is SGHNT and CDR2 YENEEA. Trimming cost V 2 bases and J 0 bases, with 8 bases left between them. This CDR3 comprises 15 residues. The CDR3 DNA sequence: TGTGCCAGCAGCTTAAGCGCTAGCTCCTACAATGAGCAGTTCTTC. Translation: CASSLSASSYNEQFF.

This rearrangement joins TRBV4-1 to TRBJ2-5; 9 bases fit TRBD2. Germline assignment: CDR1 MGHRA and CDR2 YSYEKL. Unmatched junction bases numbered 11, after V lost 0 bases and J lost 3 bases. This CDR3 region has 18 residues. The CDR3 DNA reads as TGCGCCAGCAGCCAAGATTTTTTCGCGGGAGGGCCGAAAGAGACCCAGTACTTC. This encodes CASSQDFFAGGPKETQYF.

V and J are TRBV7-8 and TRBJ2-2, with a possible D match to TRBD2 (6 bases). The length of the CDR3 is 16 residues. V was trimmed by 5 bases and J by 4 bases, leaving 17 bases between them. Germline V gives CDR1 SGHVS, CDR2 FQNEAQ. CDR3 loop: CASSEYGTGITGELFF. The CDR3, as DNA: TGTGCCAGCAGCGAATACGGGACTGGGATCACCGGGGAGCTGTTTTTT. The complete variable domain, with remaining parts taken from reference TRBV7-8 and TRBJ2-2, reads GAGVSQSPRYKVAKRGQDVALRCDPISGHVSLFWYQQALGQGPEFLTYFQNEAQLDKSGLPSDRFFAERPEGSVSTLKIQRTQQEDSAVYLCASSEYGTGITGELFFGEGSRLTVL.

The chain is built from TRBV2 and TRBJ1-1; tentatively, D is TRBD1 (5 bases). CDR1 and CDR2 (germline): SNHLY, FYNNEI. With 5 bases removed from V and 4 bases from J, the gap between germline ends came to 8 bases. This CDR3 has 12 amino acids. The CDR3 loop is CASSFDSTEAFF. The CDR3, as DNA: TGTGCCAGCAGTTTTGACAGCACTGAAGCTTTCTTT.

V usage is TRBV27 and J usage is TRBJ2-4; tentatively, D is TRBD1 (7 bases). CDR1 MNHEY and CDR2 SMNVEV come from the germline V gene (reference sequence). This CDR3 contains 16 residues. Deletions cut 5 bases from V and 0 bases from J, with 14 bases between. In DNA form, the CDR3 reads TGTGCCAGCAGTGTTTCAGGGGGGCTAGCCAAAAACATTCAGTACTTC. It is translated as CASSVSGGLAKNIQYF.

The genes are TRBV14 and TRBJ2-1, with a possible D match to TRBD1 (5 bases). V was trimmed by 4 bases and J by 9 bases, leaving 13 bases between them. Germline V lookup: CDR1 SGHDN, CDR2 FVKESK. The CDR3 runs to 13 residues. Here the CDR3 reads CASSRSQGSEQFF. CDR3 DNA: TGTGCCAGCAGCCGCTCGCAGGGATCTGAGCAGTTCTTC.

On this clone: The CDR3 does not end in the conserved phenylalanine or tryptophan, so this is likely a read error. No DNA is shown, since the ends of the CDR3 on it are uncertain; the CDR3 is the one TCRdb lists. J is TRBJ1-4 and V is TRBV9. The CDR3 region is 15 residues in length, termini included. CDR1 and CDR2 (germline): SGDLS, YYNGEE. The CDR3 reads CASSVGRTSRLHPSR.

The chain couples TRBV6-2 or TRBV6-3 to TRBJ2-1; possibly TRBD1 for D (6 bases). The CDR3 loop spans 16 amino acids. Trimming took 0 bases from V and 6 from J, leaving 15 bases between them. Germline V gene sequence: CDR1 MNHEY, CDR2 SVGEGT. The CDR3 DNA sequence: TGTGCCAGCAGTTACTCCCGGGACAACCTCTTCAATGAGCAGTTCTTC. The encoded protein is CASSYSRDNLFNEQFF.

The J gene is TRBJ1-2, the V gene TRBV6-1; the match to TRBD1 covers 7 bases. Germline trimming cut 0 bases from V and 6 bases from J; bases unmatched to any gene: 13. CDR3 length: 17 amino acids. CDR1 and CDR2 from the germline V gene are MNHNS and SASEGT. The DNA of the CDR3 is TGTGCCAGCAGTGAAGCTTACGGAACAGGGGCGGGTGATGGCTACACCTTC. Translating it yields CASSEAYGTGAGDGYTF.

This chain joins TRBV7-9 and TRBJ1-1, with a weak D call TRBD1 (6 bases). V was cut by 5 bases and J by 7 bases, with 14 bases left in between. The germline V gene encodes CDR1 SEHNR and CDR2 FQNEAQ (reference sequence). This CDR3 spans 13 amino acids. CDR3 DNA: TGTGCCAGCAGCGCGACAGGATTAGGTGAAGCTTTCTTT. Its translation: CASSATGLGEAFF. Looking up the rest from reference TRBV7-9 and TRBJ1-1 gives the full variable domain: DTGVSQNPRHKITKRGQNVTFRCDPISEHNRLYWYRQTLGQGPEFLTYFQNEAQLEKSRLLSDRFSAERPKGSFSTLEIQRTEQGDSAMYLCASSATGLGEAFFGQGTRLTVV.

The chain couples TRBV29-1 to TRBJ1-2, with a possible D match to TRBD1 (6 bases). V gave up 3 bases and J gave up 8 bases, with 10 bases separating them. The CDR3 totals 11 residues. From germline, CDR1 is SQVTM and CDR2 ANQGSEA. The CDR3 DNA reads TGCAGCGTTGACTACAGGGAAGGCTACACCTTC. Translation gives CSVDYREGYTF.

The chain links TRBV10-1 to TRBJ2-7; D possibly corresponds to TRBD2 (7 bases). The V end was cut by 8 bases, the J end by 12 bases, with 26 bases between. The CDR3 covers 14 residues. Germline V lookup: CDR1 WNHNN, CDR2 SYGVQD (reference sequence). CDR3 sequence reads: CASPIRGGSLKRYF. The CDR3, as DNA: TGCGCCAGCCCAATAAGGGGGGGGTCCCTTAAGCGGTACTTC.

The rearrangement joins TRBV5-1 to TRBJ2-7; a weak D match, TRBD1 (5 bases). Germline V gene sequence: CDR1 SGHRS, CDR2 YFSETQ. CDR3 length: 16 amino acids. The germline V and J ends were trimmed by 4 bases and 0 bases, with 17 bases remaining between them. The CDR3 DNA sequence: TGCGCCAGCAGCCCAGGGTGGCACGTTGACTCCTACGAGCAGTACTTC. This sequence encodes CASSPGWHVDSYEQYF. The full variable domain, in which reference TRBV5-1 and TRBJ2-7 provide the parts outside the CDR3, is KAGVTQTPRYLIKTRGQQVTLSCSPISGHRSVSWYQQTPGQGLQFLFEYFSETQRNKGNFPGRFSGRQFSNSRSEMNVSTLELGDSALYLCASSPGWHVDSYEQYFGPGTRLTVT.

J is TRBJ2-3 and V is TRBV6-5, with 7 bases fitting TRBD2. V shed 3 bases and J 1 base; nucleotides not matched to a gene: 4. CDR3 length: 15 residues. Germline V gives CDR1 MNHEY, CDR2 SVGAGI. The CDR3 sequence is CASSYFAGGTDTQYF. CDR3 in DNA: TGTGCCAGCAGTTATTTCGCGGGAGGCACAGATACGCAGTATTTT.

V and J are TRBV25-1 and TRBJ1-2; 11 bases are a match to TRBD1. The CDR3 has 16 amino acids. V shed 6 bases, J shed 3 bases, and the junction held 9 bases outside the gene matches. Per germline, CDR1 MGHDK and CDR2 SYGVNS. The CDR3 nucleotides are TGTGCCAGCAGCTCCCTAGGGACAGGGGGTTACTATGGCTACACCTTC. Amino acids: CASSSLGTGGYYGYTF.

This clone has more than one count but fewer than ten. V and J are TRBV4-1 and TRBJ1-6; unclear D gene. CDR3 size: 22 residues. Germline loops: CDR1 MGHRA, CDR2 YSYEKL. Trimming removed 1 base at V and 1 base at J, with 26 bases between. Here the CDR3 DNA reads TGCGCCAGCAGCCAAGGGCCCACCGCCGAGGGAGGACCACAATCCTATAATTCACCCCTCCACTTT. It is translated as CASSQGPTAEGGPQSYNSPLHF.

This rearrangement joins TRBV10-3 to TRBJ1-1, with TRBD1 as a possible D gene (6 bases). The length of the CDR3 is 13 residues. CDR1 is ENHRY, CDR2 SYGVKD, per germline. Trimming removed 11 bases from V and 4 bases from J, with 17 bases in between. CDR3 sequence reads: CAAFAGAGTEAFF. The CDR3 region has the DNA TGTGCCGCCTTCGCAGGGGCGGGCACTGAAGCTTTCTTT.

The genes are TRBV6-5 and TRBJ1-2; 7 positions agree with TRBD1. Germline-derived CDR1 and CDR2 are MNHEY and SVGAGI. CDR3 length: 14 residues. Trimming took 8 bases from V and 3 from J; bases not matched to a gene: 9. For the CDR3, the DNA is TGTGCCAGCTTCCCAGGGACAGCTGACTATGGCTACACCTTC. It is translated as CASFPGTADYGYTF.

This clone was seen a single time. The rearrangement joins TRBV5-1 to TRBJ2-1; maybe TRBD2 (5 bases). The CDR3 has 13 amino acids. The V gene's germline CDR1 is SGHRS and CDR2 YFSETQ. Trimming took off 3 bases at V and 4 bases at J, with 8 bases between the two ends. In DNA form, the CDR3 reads TGCGCCAGCAGCTCCGGGAATTACAATGAGCAGTTCTTC. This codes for CASSSGNYNEQFF.

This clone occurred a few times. Written as DNA, the CDR3 is TGTGCCAGCAGTTCGGACATCTTTCCCTACGAGCAGTACTTC. Its protein is CASSSDIFPYEQYF. The chain is built from TRBV27 and TRBJ2-7, with D possibly matching TRBD1 (5 bases). Germline V gene data show CDR1 as MNHEY and CDR2 as SMNVEV (reference sequence). The CDR3 totals 14 residues. V gave up 4 bases and J gave up 2 bases, with 12 bases separating them.

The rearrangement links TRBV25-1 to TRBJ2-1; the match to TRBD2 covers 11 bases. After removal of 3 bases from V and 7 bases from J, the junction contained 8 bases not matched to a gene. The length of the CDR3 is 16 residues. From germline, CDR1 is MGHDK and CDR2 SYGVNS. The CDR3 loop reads CASSDSGTSGGNEQFF. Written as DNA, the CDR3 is TGTGCCAGCAGTGATTCCGGGACTAGCGGAGGGAATGAGCAGTTCTTC. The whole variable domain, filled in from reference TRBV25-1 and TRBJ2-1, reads EADIYQTPRYLVIGTGKKITLECSQTMGHDKMYWYQQDPGMELHLIHYSYGVNSTEKGDLSSESTVSRIRTEHFPLTLESARPSHTSQYLCASSDSGTSGGNEQFFGPGTRLTVL.

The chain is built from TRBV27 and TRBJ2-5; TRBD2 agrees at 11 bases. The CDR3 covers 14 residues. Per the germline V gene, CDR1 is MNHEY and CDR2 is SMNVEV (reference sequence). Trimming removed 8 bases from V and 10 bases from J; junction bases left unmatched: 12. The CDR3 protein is CASATSGVQRGQYF. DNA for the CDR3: TGTGCCAGCGCGACTAGCGGGGTTCAAAGAGGCCAGTACTTC.